Below are 17 T cell receptor beta chains sequenced from a single sample in a study of T cell repertoires in cytomegalovirus infection. TCRdb re-called the reads with MiXCR, one entry per CDR3 protein. The profile shows hundreds of thousands of distinct CDR3 sequences, approximately 24% of them singletons. The sample taken for sequencing was CD8+ T cells from PBMCs. The receptors originated from a human donor in good health (CMV status not recorded). Some clones in this sample may be carry-over from other donors' samples.

In its sample, this clonotype was seen many times. The rearrangement links TRBV7-2 to TRBJ2-1; possible D gene TRBD2, 5 bases. CDR3 length: 14 residues. CDR1 is SGHTA and CDR2 is FQGNSA in the germline V gene. With 0 bases removed from V and 8 bases from J, the gap between germline ends came to 11 bases. CDR3 bases: TGTGCCAGCAGCTTAGCCCCTAGCCGGGATGAGCAGTTCTTC. Protein product: CASSLAPSRDEQFF.

The chain employs TRBV6-6 and TRBJ1-5; D not resolved. The CDR3 length is 13 residues. The V gene lost 2 bases and the J gene lost 7 bases, with 9 bases spanning the gap. In germline, CDR1 is MNHNY, CDR2 SVGAGI (reference sequence). In nucleotides, the CDR3 is TGTGCCAGCAGTTACGGGTTTAGCCAGCCCCAGCATTTT. It encodes CASSYGFSQPQHF.

This clonotype was observed many times. The chain joins TRBV7-9 to TRBJ2-7; 9 bases fit TRBD1. The trim removed 1 base at V and 4 bases at J, leaving 5 bases unmatched. In germline, CDR1 is SEHNR, CDR2 FQNEAQ (reference sequence). This CDR3 contains 15 residues. The CDR3 bases are TGTGCCAGCAGCTTAGTAGCGGACAGGGGATACGAGCAGTACTTC. Residues: CASSLVADRGYEQYF. Using reference TRBV7-9 and TRBJ2-7 for the parts outside the CDR3, the full variable domain is DTGVSQNPRHKITKRGQNVTFRCDPISEHNRLYWYRQTLGQGPEFLTYFQNEAQLEKSRLLSDRFSAERPKGSFSTLEIQRTEQGDSAMYLCASSLVADRGYEQYFGPGTRLTVT.

There are many counts of this clonotype. The rearrangement uses TRBV7-9 and TRBJ1-5; D possibly corresponds to TRBD1 (5 bases). This CDR3 is 15 amino acids long. V was pared by 1 base and J by 1 base, with 8 bases between. Germline values: CDR1 SEHNR, CDR2 FQNEAQ (reference sequence). The CDR3 is CASSLGAGSNQPQHF. DNA for the CDR3: TGTGCCAGCAGCTTAGGGGCAGGGAGCAATCAGCCCCAGCATTTT. The variable domain in full, with the rest retrieved from reference TRBV7-9 and TRBJ1-5, is DTGVSQNPRHKITKRGQNVTFRCDPISEHNRLYWYRQTLGQGPEFLTYFQNEAQLEKSRLLSDRFSAERPKGSFSTLEIQRTEQGDSAMYLCASSLGAGSNQPQHFGDGTRLSIL.

V gene TRBV14 combines with J gene TRBJ1-4, with D unresolved. CDR3 length: 15 amino acids. Trimming shortened V by 5 bases and J by 3 bases, and 13 bases separated the two germline ends. Germline V gene data show CDR1 as SGHDN and CDR2 as FVKESK. The CDR3 nucleotides are TGTGCCAGCAGCGAAGTACCGGCGGCTAATGAAAAACTGTTTTTT. As protein: CASSEVPAANEKLFF.

The chain recombines TRBV14 with TRBJ1-2, with 9 bases matching TRBD1. Looked up from germline, CDR1 is SGHDN and CDR2 is FVKESK. CDR3 size: 15 residues. With V trimmed by 0 bases and J by 3 bases, 2 bases remained unmatched. CDR3 nucleotide sequence: TGTGCCAGCAGCCAAGAGTACAGGGGGCACTATGGCTACACCTTC. Translating it yields CASSQEYRGHYGYTF.

The rearrangement uses TRBV7-2 and TRBJ1-2; D remains ambiguous. This CDR3 has 15 amino acids. Germline CDR1 and CDR2: SGHTA and FQGNSA. Trimming took 4 bases from V and 3 from J, leaving 15 bases between them. This chain's CDR3 is CASSSTSTRDYGYTF. CDR3 DNA sequence: TGTGCCAGCAGCTCCACATCCACGCGAGACTATGGCTACACCTTC.

This clonotype came up many times. This chain uses TRBV6-1 with TRBJ2-2; no reliable D call. The length of the CDR3 is 13 residues. Germline CDR1 and CDR2: MNHNS and SASEGT. V was clipped by 6 bases and J by 5 bases, with 10 bases between them. The CDR3 region is CASSELGTGELFF. DNA of the CDR3: TGTGCCAGCAGCGAACTTGGGACCGGGGAGCTGTTTTTT.

The genes are TRBV29-1 and TRBJ2-1; 8 positions match TRBD1. Trimming at V came to 7 bases and at J to 4 bases, leaving 6 bases not matched to a gene. CDR3 size: 13 residues. Germline CDR1 reads SQVTM; CDR2 reads ANQGSEA. The CDR3 sequence: CSGLTGVYNEQFF. The CDR3 DNA sequence: TGCAGCGGCTTGACAGGGGTGTACAATGAGCAGTTCTTC.

This clonotype was seen more than once but under ten times. V usage is TRBV6-1 and J usage is TRBJ2-5, with 12 bases matching TRBD2. In germline, CDR1 is MNHNS, CDR2 SASEGT. The CDR3 has 15 residues. With 5 bases clipped from V and 9 bases from J, the junction kept 10 bases outside the gene matches. CDR3 amino acids: CASSTSTSGGRSQYF. As DNA, the CDR3 is TGTGCCAGCAGTACCTCTACTAGCGGGGGGCGGTCCCAGTACTTC.

V usage is TRBV9 and J usage is TRBJ2-2; D is possibly TRBD1 or TRBD2 (5 bases each). V lost 2 bases to trimming and J lost 7 bases, with 12 bases between them. CDR3 size: 14 residues. CDR1 is SGDLS, CDR2 YYNGEE, per germline. The CDR3 loop is CASSVNSGSGELFF. CDR3 nucleotides: TGTGCCAGCAGCGTCAATTCAGGGAGCGGGGAGCTGTTTTTT.

The rearrangement uses TRBV7-8 and TRBJ2-3, with D hard to call. Per the germline V gene, CDR1 is SGHVS and CDR2 is FQNEAQ. V shed 6 bases and J shed 4 bases, with 20 bases lying between them. The CDR3 has 16 residues. This chain's CDR3 is CASSHPQTSRADTQYF. The CDR3 nucleotides read TGTGCCAGCAGTCATCCACAGACCTCTAGGGCAGATACGCAGTATTTT. The full variable domain, with the rest looked up from reference TRBV7-8 and TRBJ2-3, is GAGVSQSPRYKVAKRGQDVALRCDPISGHVSLFWYQQALGQGPEFLTYFQNEAQLDKSGLPSDRFFAERPEGSVSTLKIQRTQQEDSAVYLCASSHPQTSRADTQYFGPGTRLTVL.

There are a few counts of this clonotype. The V call is TRBV7-9, the J call TRBJ1-2, with D uncertain. CDR1 is SEHNR, CDR2 FQNEAQ, per germline (reference sequence). V gave up 5 bases and J gave up 0 bases, with 10 bases separating them. The CDR3 runs to 14 residues. The CDR3 loop reads CASSPRSPNYGYTF. CDR3 DNA sequence: TGTGCCAGCAGCCCACGGTCTCCTAACTATGGCTACACCTTC. The entire variable domain, with the rest obtained from reference TRBV7-9 and TRBJ1-2, is as follows: DTGVSQNPRHKITKRGQNVTFRCDPISEHNRLYWYRQTLGQGPEFLTYFQNEAQLEKSRLLSDRFSAERPKGSFSTLEIQRTEQGDSAMYLCASSPRSPNYGYTFGSGTRLTVV.

This clonotype has just a few counts. The chain carries TRBV7-9 and TRBJ1-2; a possible D gene is TRBD1 (5 bases). Trimming took off 5 bases at V and 6 bases at J, with 19 bases between the two ends. Germline loops: CDR1 SEHNR, CDR2 FQNEAQ (reference sequence). CDR3 size: 15 residues. CDR3 in DNA: TGTGCCAGCAGCCCGTGGACAACGGGATACGATGGCTACACCTTC. This translates into CASSPWTTGYDGYTF.

Here the CDR3 reads CATSPPQNTEAFF. The CDR3 DNA is TGTGCCACCAGCCCCCCCCAGAACACTGAAGCTTTCTTT. The chain is built from TRBV6-2 or TRBV6-3 and TRBJ1-1; D is unclear. Trimming took 10 bases from V and 1 from J, leaving 13 bases between them. This CDR3 comprises 13 residues. The germline V gene has CDR1 MNHEY and CDR2 SVGEGT.

In its sample, this clonotype was seen many times. The V gene is TRBV4-2, the J gene TRBJ2-1; TRBD2 agrees at 8 bases. V dropped 0 bases and J dropped 7; count of bases not matched to a gene: 11. The CDR3 runs 17 residues. Per germline, CDR1 LGHNA and CDR2 YNFKEQ. The CDR3 nucleotides read TGTGCCAGCAGCCAAGATGGAGTTGCGGGGGGAAGGAATGAGCAGTTCTTC. Its translation is CASSQDGVAGGRNEQFF.

This clonotype was seen a single time. The chain carries TRBV2 and TRBJ2-7; either TRBD1 or TRBD2 may fit D (6 bases each). Germline V gene lookup returns CDR1 SNHLY and CDR2 FYNNEI. Trimming cost V 3 bases and J 5 bases, with 17 bases left between them. The CDR3 loop spans 15 amino acids. The CDR3, as DNA: TGTGCCAGCAGTGACCATTGGGGGGCCGTCGACGAGCAGTACTTC. Protein sequence: CASSDHWGAVDEQYF.